These T cell receptor beta chains were read from a single sample in a study of cytomegalovirus exposure and HLA in healthy donors. Sequenced by immunoSEQ multiplex PCR; TCRdb stores in-frame clones only, minus some. In the table there are under 150,000 clones, 82% of which are singletons. The specimen sequenced was PBMCs. Receptor source: a male donor in good health and CMV-seronegative. Each CDR3 is given with its conserved first and last residue. The D gene is left open where the match is weak. Rows may omit the clone size; those that give it use once, few, many or a size class.

CDR3nt: TGCGCCAGCAGCCAGGGAGGGGATACGCAGTATTTT; CDR3aa: CASSQGGDTQYF; j_gene: TRBJ2-3; d_gene: TRBD2; abundance: -; v_gene: TRBV4-3
CDR3nt: TGCGCCAGCAGCTCAGGACAGGGTAGCTCCTACAATGAGCAGTTCTTC; CDR3aa: CASSSGQGSSYNEQFF; j_gene: TRBJ2-1; d_gene: TRBD1; abundance: -; v_gene: TRBV5-1
CDR3nt: TGTGCCAGCAGCGGTTACAGAGCCTACGAGCAGTACTTC; CDR3aa: CASSGYRAYEQYF; j_gene: TRBJ2-7; d_gene: -; abundance: once; v_gene: TRBV7-6
CDR3nt: TGCGCCAGCAGCCAAGATCCAGCGGCCCCCCGGGAGCAGTACTTC; CDR3aa: CASSQDPAAPREQYF; j_gene: TRBJ2-7; d_gene: -; abundance: -; v_gene: TRBV4-1
CDR3nt: TGTGCCAGCAGTTTCGGGACAGGGATCGAGCAGTACTTC; CDR3aa: CASSFGTGIEQYF; j_gene: TRBJ2-7; d_gene: TRBD1; abundance: -; v_gene: TRBV27
CDR3nt: TGTGCCTGGACCCCCTCAGATGGCTCTGGAAACACCATATATTTT; CDR3aa: CAWTPSDGSGNTIYF; j_gene: TRBJ1-3; d_gene: -; abundance: -; v_gene: TRBV30
CDR3nt: TGTGCCAGCAGCTTGGGGGGTAGCGGGAGGGCCCCTCCTTCTGAGCAGTTCTTC; CDR3aa: CASSLGGSGRAPPSEQFF; j_gene: TRBJ2-1; d_gene: TRBD2; abundance: -; v_gene: TRBV7-4
CDR3nt: TGTGCCAGCAGTGAATGGGACAGAAGTCGAGGAGCTTTCTTT; CDR3aa: CASSEWDRSRGAFF; j_gene: TRBJ1-1; d_gene: TRBD1; abundance: -; v_gene: TRBV6-1
CDR3nt: TGCAGCGTTGTTAGGGGGATAAGTTACGAGCAGTACTTC; CDR3aa: CSVVRGISYEQYF; j_gene: TRBJ2-7; d_gene: -; abundance: -; v_gene: TRBV29-1
CDR3nt: TGCGCCAGCAGCTCCGGCGACAGCTACAATCAGCCCCAGCATTTT; CDR3aa: CASSSGDSYNQPQHF; j_gene: TRBJ1-5; d_gene: -; abundance: few; v_gene: TRBV5-1
CDR3nt: TGTGCCTGGGGCCCAGGGGACACCGGGGAGCTGTTTTTT; CDR3aa: CAWGPGDTGELFF; j_gene: TRBJ2-2; d_gene: -; abundance: -; v_gene: TRBV30
CDR3nt: TGCGCCAGCAGCCAAGAGAGAGGGCGGTTCAATGGCTACACCTTC; CDR3aa: CASSQERGRFNGYTF; j_gene: TRBJ1-2; d_gene: -; abundance: -; v_gene: TRBV4-1
CDR3nt: TGTGCCAGCAGCCTAGGGACTACGACTCACACCGGGGAGCTGTTTTTT; CDR3aa: CASSLGTTTHTGELFF; j_gene: TRBJ2-2; d_gene: TRBD2; abundance: once; v_gene: TRBV27
CDR3nt: TGTGCCAGCAGCGTAGTGGGCGGGAGGGCAACAGATACGCAGTATTTT; CDR3aa: CASSVVGGRATDTQYF; j_gene: TRBJ2-3; d_gene: TRBD2; abundance: -; v_gene: TRBV9
CDR3nt: TGTGCCAGCAGGCTCGAGAAAGCGGTGAACGAGCAGTACTTC; CDR3aa: CASRLEKAVNEQYF; j_gene: TRBJ2-7; d_gene: -; abundance: once; v_gene: TRBV27
CDR3nt: TGTGCCAGCAGTCTGGACGGACAACATGGCTACACCTTC; CDR3aa: CASSLDGQHGYTF; j_gene: TRBJ1-2; d_gene: -; abundance: -; v_gene: TRBV6-5
CDR3nt: TGTGCTAGTGGCCGAACAGATCAAGGATGGGGCTACACCTTC; CDR3aa: CASGRTDQGWGYTF; j_gene: TRBJ1-2; d_gene: -; abundance: -; v_gene: TRBV12-5
CDR3nt: TGTGCCAGTTGCCTGGTCTGGGGCCACGAGCAGTACTTC; CDR3aa: CASCLVWGHEQYF; j_gene: TRBJ2-7; d_gene: -; abundance: once; v_gene: TRBV28
CDR3nt: TGTGCCTTCACAGGAAAAAATTCACCCCTCCACTTT; CDR3aa: CAFTGKNSPLHF; j_gene: TRBJ1-6; d_gene: -; abundance: -; v_gene: TRBV30
CDR3nt: TGCGCCAGCAGCCAACCTATTTTTATTTCGGGTAGCGAGCAGTACTTC; CDR3aa: CASSQPIFISGSEQYF; j_gene: TRBJ2-7; d_gene: -; abundance: -; v_gene: TRBV4-3
CDR3nt: TGTGCCAGCAGCGTCACTAGCGATAGCTCCTACAATGAGCAGTTCTTC; CDR3aa: CASSVTSDSSYNEQFF; j_gene: TRBJ2-1; d_gene: TRBD2; abundance: -; v_gene: TRBV9
CDR3nt: TGTGCCAGCAGCTTAGTCCGGGAGGGCCGTGATACGCAGTATTTT; CDR3aa: CASSLVREGRDTQYF; j_gene: TRBJ2-3; d_gene: TRBD2; abundance: -; v_gene: TRBV7-8
CDR3nt: TGTGCCAGCAGCTCGAGGACAGGGGGTGAGACCCAGTACTTC; CDR3aa: CASSSRTGGETQYF; j_gene: TRBJ2-5; d_gene: TRBD1; abundance: -; v_gene: TRBV7-6
CDR3nt: TGTGCCATCAGTGAGCCAGGGGGCGGTGAGACCCAGTACTTC; CDR3aa: CAISEPGGGETQYF; j_gene: TRBJ2-5; d_gene: TRBD1; abundance: -; v_gene: TRBV10-3
CDR3nt: TGTGCCAGCAGCTTAGGGACAGGGGGCGCGGAGACCCAGTACTTC; CDR3aa: CASSLGTGGAETQYF; j_gene: TRBJ2-5; d_gene: TRBD1; abundance: once; v_gene: TRBV7-9
CDR3nt: TGTGCCAGCAGTGAAAGGGGGCAGACCGGGGAGCTGTTTTTT; CDR3aa: CASSERGQTGELFF; j_gene: TRBJ2-2; d_gene: TRBD1; abundance: -; v_gene: TRBV2
CDR3nt: TGTGCCAGCACCGAAGTCCCGAGCTCCTACAATGAGCAGTTCTTC; CDR3aa: CASTEVPSSYNEQFF; j_gene: TRBJ2-1; d_gene: -; abundance: -; v_gene: TRBV9
CDR3nt: TGCGCCAGCAGCTTGGTGGCAGGAACCTACGAGCAGTACTTC; CDR3aa: CASSLVAGTYEQYF; j_gene: TRBJ2-7; d_gene: -; abundance: -; v_gene: TRBV5-1
CDR3nt: TGCGCCAGCAGCGAACTTCTCTCTGGAAACACCATATATTTT; CDR3aa: CASSELLSGNTIYF; j_gene: TRBJ1-3; d_gene: -; abundance: -; v_gene: TRBV4-3
CDR3nt: TGTGCCAGCAGCCTAAGGCCAGGGCTGTCCTACAATGAGCAGTTCTTC; CDR3aa: CASSLRPGLSYNEQFF; j_gene: TRBJ2-1; d_gene: -; abundance: -; v_gene: TRBV11-1
CDR3nt: TGTGCCAGCAGCTTAGGTGGCGGGAGGGCCACCGGGGAGCTGTTTTTT; CDR3aa: CASSLGGGRATGELFF; j_gene: TRBJ2-2; d_gene: TRBD2; abundance: -; v_gene: TRBV7-9
CDR3nt: TGTGCCAGCAGCCCCCGGCTCGGGTCGGGAGAGCAGTACTTC; CDR3aa: CASSPRLGSGEQYF; j_gene: TRBJ2-7; d_gene: -; abundance: -; v_gene: TRBV11-3
CDR3nt: TGCGCCAGCAGGGAACGTCCCTCGGGACAGGAGAACTATGGCTACACCTTC; CDR3aa: CASRERPSGQENYGYTF; j_gene: TRBJ1-2; d_gene: TRBD1; abundance: -; v_gene: TRBV4-1
CDR3nt: TGTGCCACCAGCAGAGGGGACAGGGCAGATACGCAGTATTTT; CDR3aa: CATSRGDRADTQYF; j_gene: TRBJ2-3; d_gene: TRBD1; abundance: -; v_gene: TRBV15
CDR3nt: TGTGCCAGCAGTTCCGGTGCCTACAATGAGCAGTTCTTC; CDR3aa: CASSSGAYNEQFF; j_gene: TRBJ2-1; d_gene: -; abundance: few; v_gene: TRBV28
CDR3nt: TGTGCCAGCAGTTACACAAATCTACAGGGGCCGGATGGCTACACCTTC; CDR3aa: CASSYTNLQGPDGYTF; j_gene: TRBJ1-2; d_gene: TRBD1; abundance: -; v_gene: TRBV6-5
CDR3nt: TGTGCCAGCAGCGCCGGAGGGCAGTACTTC; CDR3aa: CASSAGGQYF; j_gene: TRBJ2-7; d_gene: -; abundance: -; v_gene: TRBV11-2
CDR3nt: TGTGCCAGCAGCCGGACAGGGGGCCCCTCCTACGAGCAGTACTTC; CDR3aa: CASSRTGGPSYEQYF; j_gene: TRBJ2-7; d_gene: TRBD1; abundance: -; v_gene: TRBV27
CDR3nt: TGTGCCTGGAGTGATGGGGGAGGAGTACACGAGCAGTACTTC; CDR3aa: CAWSDGGGVHEQYF; j_gene: TRBJ2-7; d_gene: -; abundance: -; v_gene: TRBV30
CDR3nt: TGTGCCAGCAGCCAAGATGCGGGTAGTGGCTACACCTTC; CDR3aa: CASSQDAGSGYTF; j_gene: TRBJ1-2; d_gene: -; abundance: few; v_gene: TRBV14
CDR3nt: TGTGCCACCAGCAGAGATCCCCGGGCGGGAGGATACTACAATGAGCAGTTCTTC; CDR3aa: CATSRDPRAGGYYNEQFF; j_gene: TRBJ2-1; d_gene: TRBD2; abundance: -; v_gene: TRBV15